One sample yielded the 15 T cell receptor beta chains listed below, sequenced in a study of spatial heterogeneity in lung cancer. Time point described: sample taken at primary tumor resection. The antigens of these receptors remain unknown. TCRdb redid the calling of the 5' RACE reads with MiXCR, one entry per CDR3 protein. The table has over 10,000 distinct CDR3 sequences, over 3% seen once. General study findings and limits: Tumor mutation counts were tracked by expanded intratumoral alpha and beta TCR counts.

The input for sequencing was lung tumor tissue, taken at surgery. The origin of the receptors is a male donor with early-stage non-small cell lung cancer.

This clonotype was observed many times. The chain recombines TRBV9 with TRBJ2-1; 9 nucleotides line up with TRBD2. This CDR3 is built from 14 residues. CDR1 is SGDLS, CDR2 YYNGEE, per germline. V lost 7 bases to trimming and J lost 9 bases; unmatched junction nucleotides: 11. The CDR3 protein is CASASTSGSREQFF. The CDR3 nucleotides are TGTGCCAGCGCATCTACTAGCGGGTCCCGTGAGCAGTTCTTC.

At least ten counts were recorded for this clonotype. The CDR3 coding sequence is TGTGCTAGTGGTTTGGTACGGGACGGGACAGGGTTCATTGCCGGGGAGCTGTTTTTT. It specifies CASGLVRDGTGFIAGELFF. This sequence joins TRBV12-5 and TRBJ2-2, with 9 bases matching TRBD1. The CDR3 contains 19 residues. J lost 6 bases, V lost 0 bases, and 14 bases had no gene match. In germline, CDR1 is LGHNT, CDR2 FRNRAP. The full variable domain, with the rest looked up from reference TRBV12-5 and TRBJ2-2, is DARVTQTPRHKVTEMGQEVTMRCQPILGHNTVFWYRQTMMQGLELLAYFRNRAPLDDSGMPKDRFSAEMPDATLATLKIQPSEPRDSAVYFCASGLVRDGTGFIAGELFFGEGSRLTVL.

The table lists this clonotype with many counts. This rearrangement joins TRBV6-1 to TRBJ2-5, with D unresolved. V was cut by 6 bases and J by 0 bases, with 5 bases left in between. The germline gives CDR1 MNHNS, CDR2 SASEGT. The CDR3 runs 12 residues. The CDR3 reads CASSLDQETQYF. The CDR3 DNA reads TGTGCCAGCAGCCTGGACCAAGAGACCCAGTACTTC.

This clonotype ranks as medium-sized (0.01 to 0.1%). The chain joins TRBV19 to TRBJ2-3, with 8 bases lining up with TRBD2. Germline V gene data show CDR1 as LNHDA and CDR2 as SQIVND (reference sequence). Trimming cost V 1 base and J 3 bases; bases outside gene matches: 12. The CDR3 has 18 residues. DNA of the CDR3: TGTGCCAGTAGTATAGCTTTCAGCGGGGGATGGATGACAGATACGCAGTATTTT. It is translated as CASSIAFSGGWMTDTQYF.

This clonotype was recorded at least ten times. The V and J genes are TRBV7-3 and TRBJ2-3, with D perhaps TRBD1 (6 bases). Trimming took off 1 base at V and 2 bases at J, with 13 bases between the two ends. In germline, CDR1 is SGHTA, CDR2 FQGTGA. The CDR3 has 16 residues. CDR3 nucleotide sequence: TGTGCCAGCAGCTTAAAGCCAGGGGAACCCACAGATACGCAGTATTTT. It specifies CASSLKPGEPTDTQYF.

Many counts were recorded for this clonotype. This chain joins TRBV30 and TRBJ1-2, with 7 bases lining up with TRBD1. Germline trimming cut 7 bases from V and 2 bases from J; bases unmatched to any gene: 4. CDR1 is GTSNPN, CDR2 SVGIG, per germline (reference sequence). This CDR3 region has 12 residues. The CDR3 reads CALSGQNYGYTF. The CDR3 DNA reads as TGTGCCTTATCGGGACAGAACTATGGCTACACCTTC.

This clonotype was observed many times. Relative to the germline gene, one junction end is altered; a read error may explain this. The genes are TRBV19 and TRBJ2-7, with 10 bases matching TRBD2. This CDR3 has 15 amino acids. Germline CDR1 is LNHDA and CDR2 is SQIVND (reference sequence). CDR3 region: CASSVTSGVIYEQHF. As DNA, the CDR3 is TGTGCCAGTAGCGTTACTAGCGGGGTAATCTACGAGCAGCACTTC. Combining the CDR3 with reference TRBV19 and TRBJ2-7 gives the whole variable domain DGGITQSPKYLFRKEGQNVTLSCEQNLNHDAMYWYRQDPGQGLRLIYYSQIVNDFQKGDIAEGYSVSREKKESFPLTVTSAQKNPTAFYLCASSVTSGVIYEQHFGPGTRLTVT.

This clonotype was found many times. The chain has TRBV12-3 or TRBV12-4 and TRBJ1-2, with TRBD1 identical over 8 bases. J lost 7 bases, V lost 10 bases, and 5 bases had no gene match. There are 11 residues in the CDR3. The CDR3, as DNA: TGTGCCACCCGGACAGGGATTGGCTACACCTTC. As protein: CATRTGIGYTF.

This clonotype was detected ten times or more. The chain is built from TRBV29-1 and TRBJ1-1; 7 bases agree with TRBD1. This CDR3 contains 16 residues. V shed 7 bases and J 3 bases; nucleotides not matched to a gene: 17. Germline CDR1 reads SQVTM; CDR2 reads ANQGSEA. The CDR3 coding sequence is TGCAGCGCCGCTGGCCTGAAGACAGGGTGGGACACTGAAGCTTTCTTT. Translation gives CSAAGLKTGWDTEAFF.

This clonotype is medium-sized. J is TRBJ1-5 and V is TRBV20-1, with D perhaps matching TRBD1 (5 bases). Between the trimmed V and J ends, which lost 5 bases and 0 bases, there was a span of 14 bases. The CDR3 sequence is 15 residues long. CDR1 and CDR2 from the germline V gene are DFQATT and SNEGSKA (reference sequence). CDR3 nucleotide sequence: TGCAGTGCTTTAAACCGGGGGTATAGCAATCAGCCCCAGCATTTT. It is translated as CSALNRGYSNQPQHF.

The sample holds many counts of this clonotype. The chain links TRBV2 to TRBJ1-1; TRBD1 agrees at 8 bases. This CDR3 is built from 15 residues. The ends lost 10 bases at V and 1 base at J; junction bases unmatched: 11. CDR1 is SNHLY and CDR2 is FYNNEI in the germline V gene. The CDR3 here is CATVDRAIRNTEAFF. The CDR3 DNA is TGTGCCACCGTGGACAGGGCGATAAGGAACACTGAAGCTTTCTTT.

In this sample, this clonotype turned up many times. V gene TRBV20-1 combines with J gene TRBJ2-2; 8 bases are a match to TRBD2. The germline V gene has CDR1 DFQATT and CDR2 SNEGSKA (reference sequence). Trimming cost V 3 bases and J 6 bases; bases outside gene matches: 6. The CDR3 length is 14 residues. The CDR3 nucleotides read TGCAGTGCTAGTCCGGGACTAGGAGCCGGGGAGCTGTTTTTT. Protein product: CSASPGLGAGELFF.

This clonotype is deemed medium-sized. V is TRBV30 and J is TRBJ1-5, with D unclear. This CDR3 has 14 amino acids. The ends were cut back, 3 bases at V and 2 bases at J, with 11 bases in the middle. CDR1 GTSNPN and CDR2 SVGIG come from the germline V gene (reference sequence). The CDR3 protein is CAWSRNSGNQPQHF. CDR3 in DNA: TGTGCCTGGAGCCGTAATTCGGGCAATCAGCCCCAGCATTTT.

This clonotype has a count of ten or more. The V gene is TRBV6-2 or TRBV6-3, the J gene TRBJ2-1; D not resolved. The CDR3 is 14 amino acids. Looked up from germline, CDR1 is MNHEY and CDR2 is SVGEGT. V lost 5 bases and J lost 7, with 15 bases in between. CDR3 sequence reads: CASSLLPSRNEQFF. The CDR3 nucleotides read TGTGCCAGCAGTCTCCTCCCCAGCCGAAATGAGCAGTTCTTC.

Many counts were recorded for this clonotype. The rearrangement links TRBV5-1 to TRBJ1-2; D remains ambiguous. CDR3 size: 16 residues. V was cut by 7 bases and J by 6 bases, with 25 bases left in between. CDR1 and CDR2 from the germline V gene are SGHRS and YFSETQ. The CDR3 protein is CASHPSGSAEADGYTF. Written as DNA, the CDR3 is TGCGCCAGCCATCCCTCGGGGTCTGCGGAGGCGGATGGCTACACCTTC. Variable domain in full (rest from reference TRBV5-1 and TRBJ1-2): KAGVTQTPRYLIKTRGQQVTLSCSPISGHRSVSWYQQTPGQGLQFLFEYFSETQRNKGNFPGRFSGRQFSNSRSEMNVSTLELGDSALYLCASHPSGSAEADGYTFGSGTRLTVV.